A selection of T cell receptor beta chains follows, all from one sample in a study of shared clonotypes between healthy human individuals. Produced via immunoSEQ multiplex PCR; TCRdb's table is partial and in-frame only. The table includes about 980,000 clones, approximately 76% detected once. Source material: memory CD4+ T cells sorted from blood. Source of these receptors: a man younger than 35 in good health. Each CDR3 is given without its conserved first and last residue. Part of the rows lack a size; the others show once, few, many or a class for expanded clones.

. | TRBV7-3 | ASQGARGETQY
. | TRBV13 | ASSLDRGRGTDTQY
. | TRBV29-1 | SATITGGETQY
once | TRBV28 | ASSSSTPQVLYGYT
. | TRBV2 | ASSAQAVGNQPQH
. | TRBV10-2 | ASSGGLIGGEQY
. | TRBV6-5 | ASSPPGVGEQF
. | TRBV20-1 | SAGAGSYT
. | TRBV7-2 | ASSSGLDTQY
. | TRBV27 | ASSLSRNQPQH
few | TRBV6-1 | ASSERAYEQY
few | TRBV19 | ASIRTGDYYGYT
. | TRBV7-2 | ASSRGAGETGELF
. | TRBV7-7 | ASRTGVRETQY
. | TRBV7-8 | ASSLYWGRPETQY
. | TRBV2 | ASSGLPVGNTIY
. | TRBV11-2 | ASSLLIGQGAYEQY
. | TRBV5-4 | ASSLAGGGYYNEQF
once | TRBV5-1 | ASSNTGWGQF
. | TRBV2 | ASSILEGVVGEQY
. | TRBV5-1 | ASSRDTTTGKTEAF
. | TRBV18 | ASSPPTRRGVYEQY
few | TRBV5-4 | ASSPERTSGRNEQF
. | TRBV25-1 | ASSGDTNTGELF
. | TRBV19 | ASREQGTTRVDTQY
. | TRBV2 | ASSELSGRSDTQY
once | TRBV19 | ASSIRFEGNTGELF
. | TRBV27 | ASKGWGEQETQY
. | TRBV29-1 | TPRRQSPDTQY
. | TRBV5-1 | ASSSVAGVYEQY
. | TRBV5-1 | ASSLAGNYGYT
. | TRBV11-2 | ASNSGTGKETQY
once | TRBV29-1 | SVDSTASLNYGYT
. | TRBV19 | ASSRGQGWDTGELF
. | TRBV7-7 | ASSLGQGAYEQY
. | TRBV18 | ASSALSQAEEQY
. | TRBV12-5 | ASGRDTEAF
once | TRBV9 | ASSALGTGGLDTQY
. | TRBV2 | ASRFAGLNTEAF
once | TRBV2 | ASRRGAGVGELF